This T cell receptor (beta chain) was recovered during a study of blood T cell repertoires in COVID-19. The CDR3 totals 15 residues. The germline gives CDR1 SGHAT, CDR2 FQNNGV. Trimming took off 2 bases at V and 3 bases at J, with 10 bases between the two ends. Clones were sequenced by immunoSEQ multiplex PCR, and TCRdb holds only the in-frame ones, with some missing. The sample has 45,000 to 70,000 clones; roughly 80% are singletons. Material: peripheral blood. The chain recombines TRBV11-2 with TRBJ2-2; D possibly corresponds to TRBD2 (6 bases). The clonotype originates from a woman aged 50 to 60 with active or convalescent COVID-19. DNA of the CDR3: TGTGCCAGCAGCTTATCACTAGCCGACACCGGGGAGCTGTTTTTT. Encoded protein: CASSLSLADTGELFF.